This T cell receptor beta chain came from a study of T cells in Graves' hyperthyroidism and ophthalmopathy. At the level of the study: It was at initial diagnosis, before any treatment, that peripheral blood was collected. Notes on the study in general: The majority of expanded thyroid clonotypes above 0.001 also appeared in blood.

Pregnant or lactating patients were excluded, as were those with uncontrolled infection or other autoimmune disease. Thyroid ultrasound and orbital computed tomography, with clinical symptoms and serum thyroxine and TRAb, informed diagnoses. It was RNA transcripts that yielded the amplified TCR beta CDR3 regions. The primer set for the first-round RT-PCR of the TCR CDR3 was HTBI. Each CDR3 protein gets one entry after TCRdb re-called the multiplex PCR reads with MiXCR. The top ten hold approximately 7% of the sample, which has about 560,000 distinct CDR3 sequences, 15% to 17% seen once. Regarding this clonotype: Its target is unknown.

The CDR3 is 14 amino acids. Germline CDR1 reads DFQATT; CDR2 reads SNEGSKA (reference sequence). With V trimmed by 5 bases and J by 0 bases, 6 bases remained unmatched. The sequencing sample was made of blood. This chain joins TRBV20-1 and TRBJ1-1; TRBD1 aligns across 7 bases. This clonotype originated in a woman aged 30 to 39 with Graves' hyperthyroidism. For the CDR3, the DNA is TGCAGTGCTGCCCGGGACAGAATGAACACTGAAGCTTTCTTT. As protein: CSAARDRMNTEAFF.